This T cell receptor (beta chain) was retrieved from a study of blood T cell repertoires in COVID-19. CDR1 LGHDT and CDR2 YNNKEL come from the germline V gene (reference sequence). V was shortened by 3 bases and J by 10 bases, with 13 bases between the two germline ends. The CDR3 runs 14 residues. Repertoires were generated with immunoSEQ multiplex PCR, while TCRdb's copy carries only in-frame clones and drops some. The sample has 350,000 or so clones; approximately 89% are singletons. This chain joins TRBV3-1 (or the pseudogene TRBV3-2) and TRBJ1-6; D remains unclear. The clonotype was recovered from a young woman with COVID-19, enrolled during active disease. The sample consisted of peripheral blood. The CDR3 is CASSHGASRSPLHF. The CDR3 DNA reads TGTGCCAGCAGCCATGGAGCCTCTCGGTCACCCCTCCACTTT.